The 15 T cell receptor beta chains below were found in one sample sequenced in a study of OX40 agonist ivuxolimab in advanced cancers. This table comes from immunoSEQ multiplex PCR, and its TCRdb copy is limited to in-frame clones, with some not included. The sample shows 45,000 to 50,000 clones, under 95% of them seen only once. The sequencing here drew on CD4+ or CD8+ T cells sorted from blood, taken in a trial of the OX40 agonist ivuxolimab. The receptors stem from an adult with an advanced solid tumor such as melanoma, head and neck, liver or kidney cancer.

A word on this clone: It is likely a read error: a sequence one base away is far more abundant. The chain uses TRBV11-1 and TRBJ2-7, with 14 bases identical to TRBD2. This CDR3 is 15 amino acids long. Trimming removed 3 bases from V and 7 bases from J; junction bases left unmatched: 5. Per germline, CDR1 SGHAT and CDR2 FQDESV (reference sequence). For the CDR3, the DNA is TGTGCCAGCAGCTTGGGACTAGCGGGGGCGGGGGAGCAGTACTTC. Amino acids: CASSLGLAGAGEQYF.

This chain joins TRBV5-4 and TRBJ2-7; no firm D call. Trimming removed 0 bases from V and 0 bases from J, with 4 bases in between. Germline CDR1 SGHNT, CDR2 YYREEE (reference sequence). The CDR3 consists of 13 residues. The CDR3 nucleotides are TGTGCCAGCAGCTTGGCGGTCTCCTACGAGCAGTACTTC. Its protein is CASSLAVSYEQYF.

The J gene is TRBJ2-5, the V gene TRBV15; D is undetermined. CDR1 and CDR2 (germline): LNHNV, YYDKDF (reference sequence). The CDR3 covers 15 residues. V was clipped by 0 bases and J by 7 bases, with 15 bases between them. The CDR3 sequence is CATSRDYEGPPTQYF. CDR3 nucleotide sequence: TGTGCCACCAGCAGAGATTATGAAGGCCCACCGACCCAGTACTTC.

The chain couples TRBV5-1 to TRBJ2-7; the D is unclear. Germline-derived CDR1 and CDR2 are SGHRS and YFSETQ. CDR3 length equals 12 residues. Trimming removed 5 bases at V and 6 bases at J, with 12 bases between. The CDR3 spells CASRTSLGEQYF. As DNA, the CDR3 is TGCGCCAGCAGAACGTCATTGGGCGAGCAGTACTTC.

V and J are TRBV6-5 and TRBJ1-2; TRBD1 is a possible D gene (5 bases). CDR3 length equals 12 residues. Deletions cut 7 bases from V and 4 bases from J, with 10 bases between. The germline V gene has CDR1 MNHEY and CDR2 SVGAGI. CDR3 DNA sequence: TGTGCCAGCACCGGGGGGACCTATGGCTACACCTTC. It is translated as CASTGGTYGYTF.

The gene calls are TRBV6-5 and TRBJ2-1; 8 bases are shared with TRBD2. The CDR3 has 16 amino acids. Looked up from germline, CDR1 is MNHEY and CDR2 is SVGAGI. Unmatched junction bases numbered 8, after V lost 0 bases and J lost 7 bases. The CDR3 sequence: CASSYSPSGSRNEQFF. The CDR3 coding sequence is TGTGCCAGCAGTTACTCCCCCAGCGGGAGTAGGAATGAGCAGTTCTTC.

The gene calls are TRBV7-9 and TRBJ2-3, with D maybe TRBD2 (6 bases). Germline CDR1 and CDR2: SEHNR and FQNEAQ (reference sequence). CDR3 size: 16 residues. Trimming pared 0 bases from V and 0 bases from J, leaving 10 bases between. The CDR3, as DNA: TGTGCCAGCAGCTTAGCGCTAGCGACTAGCACAGATACGCAGTATTTT. As protein: CASSLALATSTDTQYF.

This chain connects TRBV5-4 to TRBJ2-1, with D possibly TRBD2 on 5 matching bases. The CDR3 length is 17 residues. Germline CDR1 and CDR2: SGHNT and YYREEE (reference sequence). V shed 1 base and J shed 2 bases, with 16 bases lying between them. The CDR3 coding sequence is TGTGCCAGCAGCTTGAGCCTATCGGGGAAGACCTACAATGAGCAGTTCTTC. Translation gives CASSLSLSGKTYNEQFF. Complete variable domain (other parts from reference TRBV5-4 and TRBJ2-1): ETGVTQSPTHLIKTRGQQVTLRCSSQSGHNTVSWYQQALGQGPQFIFQYYREEENGRGNFPPRFSGLQFPNYSSELNVNALELDDSALYLCASSLSLSGKTYNEQFFGPGTRLTVL.

J is TRBJ2-2 and V is TRBV28; no reliable D call. The germline V and J ends were trimmed by 5 bases and 6 bases, with 10 bases remaining between them. Germline V gene lookup returns CDR1 MDHEN and CDR2 SYDVKM. The CDR3 contains 13 residues. The CDR3 reads CASSPTHSGELFF. For the CDR3, the DNA is TGTGCCAGCAGTCCAACCCATTCCGGGGAGCTGTTTTTT. Full variable domain (missing parts from reference TRBV28 and TRBJ2-2): DVKVTQSSRYLVKRTGEKVFLECVQDMDHENMFWYRQDPGLGLRLIYFSYDVKMKEKGDIPEGYSVSREKKERFSLILESASTNQTSMYLCASSPTHSGELFFGEGSRLTVL.

The V gene is TRBV7-9, the J gene TRBJ2-7, with a weak D call TRBD1 (6 bases). The CDR3 covers 14 residues. CDR1 and CDR2 (germline): SEHNR, FQNEAQ (reference sequence). The ends were cut back, 0 bases at V and 5 bases at J, with 11 bases in the middle. The CDR3 loop reads CASSLATGTDEQYF. For the CDR3, the DNA is TGTGCCAGCAGCTTAGCGACAGGCACGGACGAGCAGTACTTC.

This chain links TRBV7-9 with TRBJ2-7, with D possibly being TRBD1 or TRBD2 (5 bases each). This CDR3 is 13 amino acids long. Between the trimmed V and J ends, which lost 2 bases and 5 bases, there was a span of 10 bases. Germline CDR1 and CDR2: SEHNR and FQNEAQ (reference sequence). The CDR3 sequence is CASSLSREHEQYF. The CDR3 DNA is TGTGCCAGCAGCTTATCCAGGGAGCACGAGCAGTACTTC.

CDR3 sequence reads: CASSTGFRYGYTF. The CDR3 DNA reads as TGTGCCAGCAGTACAGGCTTTCGCTATGGCTACACCTTC. The chain employs TRBV6-1 and TRBJ1-2; maybe TRBD1 (5 bases). CDR1 is MNHNS and CDR2 is SASEGT in the germline V gene. The V gene lost 5 bases and the J gene lost 4 bases, with 11 bases spanning the gap. CDR3 length: 13 residues.

The CDR3 bases are TGTGCCAGCAGTACGGGACAGGGACTGCCTGAAGCTTTCTTT. Translation: CASSTGQGLPEAFF. The J gene is TRBJ1-1, the V gene TRBV27; TRBD1 matches 9 bases. CDR3 length: 14 residues. V dropped 5 bases and J dropped 6; count of bases not matched to a gene: 7. The germline CDR1 and CDR2 sequences are MNHEY and SMNVEV (reference sequence).

V gene TRBV4-1 combines with J gene TRBJ1-3; D ambiguous. The CDR3 is made up of 16 amino acids. The V gene lost 0 bases and the J gene lost 0 bases, with 9 bases spanning the gap. Germline assignment: CDR1 MGHRA and CDR2 YSYEKL. CDR3 residues: CASSQDHGGSGNTIYF. In nucleotides, the CDR3 is TGCGCCAGCAGCCAAGATCACGGTGGCTCTGGAAACACCATATATTTT.

V gene TRBV19 combines with J gene TRBJ1-1; D possibly corresponds to TRBD1 (5 bases). The germline gives CDR1 LNHDA, CDR2 SQIVND (reference sequence). CDR3 length: 13 amino acids. Trimming pared 8 bases from V and 5 bases from J, leaving 15 bases between. The CDR3: CASSRGSRTEAFF. The CDR3 DNA reads TGTGCCAGTTCCCGGGGGAGTAGGACTGAAGCTTTCTTT.